This is a list of T cell receptor beta chains from one sample in a study of cytomegalovirus exposure and HLA in healthy donors. Using immunoSEQ multiplex PCR, the repertoire was profiled, and TCRdb retains in-frame clones only, with some absent. The table includes around 200,000 clones, roughly four fifths detected once. The source material was PBMCs. Receptor source: a woman aged 40 to 50 in good health and CMV-seronegative. Both conserved end residues are part of each CDR3. Fields, in order: V gene, clone size, J gene, D gene, CDR3 protein, CDR3 DNA. The D gene is left open where the match is weak. Clone size is not always given. Where it is, it says once, few, many or a class for expanded clones.

V gene: TRBV13
clone size: -
J gene: TRBJ2-7
D gene: TRBD1
CDR3 protein: CASSSLTGTEQYF
CDR3 DNA: TGTGCCAGCAGCTCCCTGACAGGGACCGAGCAGTACTTC

V gene: TRBV28
clone size: -
J gene: TRBJ1-3
D gene: TRBD1
CDR3 protein: CASSLNSGTGGPGNTIYF
CDR3 DNA: TGTGCCAGCAGTCTAAATTCCGGGACAGGGGGTCCCGGAAACACCATATATTTT

V gene: TRBV2
clone size: -
J gene: TRBJ1-1
D gene: TRBD1
CDR3 protein: CASTYRGTRVNTEAFF
CDR3 DNA: TGTGCCAGCACTTACAGGGGGACCCGAGTGAACACTGAAGCTTTCTTT

V gene: TRBV15
clone size: -
J gene: TRBJ2-1
D gene: TRBD1
CDR3 protein: CATRQGEPHNEQFF
CDR3 DNA: TGTGCCACCCGACAGGGGGAACCCCACAATGAGCAGTTCTTC

V gene: TRBV27
clone size: -
J gene: TRBJ2-2
D gene: TRBD1
CDR3 protein: CASRLLPGQGNTGELFF
CDR3 DNA: TGTGCCAGCAGACTCCTACCGGGACAGGGGAACACCGGGGAGCTGTTTTTT

V gene: TRBV27
clone size: once
J gene: TRBJ2-7
D gene: TRBD2
CDR3 protein: CASSPGLAGYEQYF
CDR3 DNA: TGTGCCAGCAGCCCGGGACTAGCTGGCTACGAGCAGTACTTC

V gene: TRBV4-2
clone size: few
J gene: TRBJ2-7
D gene: TRBD2
CDR3 protein: CASSQVPGLADLSYEQYF
CDR3 DNA: TGTGCCAGCAGCCAAGTCCCGGGACTAGCGGACCTCTCCTACGAGCAGTACTTC

V gene: TRBV7-3
clone size: few
J gene: TRBJ2-1
D gene: TRBD1
CDR3 protein: CASSSGTGSYNEQFF
CDR3 DNA: TGTGCCAGCAGCTCCGGGACAGGGAGTTACAATGAGCAGTTCTTC

V gene: TRBV28
clone size: -
J gene: TRBJ1-5
D gene: -
CDR3 protein: CASSELTGVLGNQPQHF
CDR3 DNA: TGTGCCAGCAGTGAACTGACGGGAGTTTTAGGCAATCAGCCCCAGCATTTT

V gene: TRBV7-2
clone size: -
J gene: TRBJ1-5
D gene: TRBD1
CDR3 protein: CASSAGQGRGNQPQHF
CDR3 DNA: TGTGCCAGCAGCGCCGGACAGGGGCGAGGGAATCAGCCCCAGCATTTT

V gene: TRBV19
clone size: -
J gene: TRBJ2-1
D gene: TRBD2
CDR3 protein: CASGGTSGMSSYNEQFF
CDR3 DNA: TGTGCCAGTGGTGGGACTAGCGGGATGAGCTCCTACAATGAGCAGTTCTTC

V gene: TRBV9
clone size: -
J gene: TRBJ1-2
D gene: TRBD1
CDR3 protein: CASSVRGQGLNYGYTF
CDR3 DNA: TGTGCCAGCAGCGTCAGAGGACAGGGGCTAAACTATGGCTACACCTTC

V gene: TRBV25-1
clone size: -
J gene: TRBJ2-5
D gene: TRBD2
CDR3 protein: CASSTGTSGSIGTQYF
CDR3 DNA: TGTGCCAGCAGCACTGGGACTAGCGGGAGCATAGGGACCCAGTACTTC

V gene: TRBV10-2
clone size: few
J gene: TRBJ2-1
D gene: -
CDR3 protein: CASSESPLQMAYNEQFF
CDR3 DNA: TGCGCCAGCAGTGAGTCGCCGTTGCAGATGGCCTACAATGAGCAGTTCTTC

V gene: TRBV4-2
clone size: -
J gene: TRBJ2-1
D gene: TRBD2
CDR3 protein: CASSQPSLAGGTHEQFF
CDR3 DNA: TGTGCCAGCAGCCAACCTTCACTAGCGGGAGGAACGCATGAGCAGTTCTTC

V gene: TRBV19
clone size: -
J gene: TRBJ2-7
D gene: -
CDR3 protein: CASSGGSYEQYF
CDR3 DNA: TGTGCCAGTAGTGGGGGCAGCTACGAGCAGTACTTC

V gene: TRBV4-2
clone size: -
J gene: TRBJ2-3
D gene: TRBD2
CDR3 protein: CASSEKTTSGRLADTQYF
CDR3 DNA: TGTGCCAGCAGCGAAAAAACGACTAGCGGGAGATTGGCAGATACGCAGTATTTT

V gene: TRBV9
clone size: -
J gene: TRBJ2-7
D gene: TRBD2
CDR3 protein: CASSPQGSGSYEQYF
CDR3 DNA: TGTGCCAGCAGCCCACAGGGAAGCGGGAGTTACGAGCAGTACTTC

V gene: TRBV11-2
clone size: -
J gene: TRBJ2-5
D gene: -
CDR3 protein: CASSLGHRDQETQYF
CDR3 DNA: TGTGCCAGCAGCTTAGGTCACCGAGACCAAGAGACCCAGTACTTC

V gene: TRBV4-1
clone size: -
J gene: TRBJ2-5
D gene: TRBD1
CDR3 protein: CASSQVLGQGAFEETQYF
CDR3 DNA: TGCGCCAGCAGCCAAGTGTTGGGACAGGGGGCATTTGAAGAGACCCAGTACTTC

V gene: TRBV27
clone size: -
J gene: TRBJ2-1
D gene: -
CDR3 protein: CASGDRGAEQFF
CDR3 DNA: TGTGCCAGCGGGGACCGGGGGGCTGAGCAGTTCTTC

V gene: TRBV7-9
clone size: -
J gene: TRBJ2-7
D gene: -
CDR3 protein: CSSSFQSGGPHEQYF
CDR3 DNA: TGTTCCAGCAGCTTCCAGTCCGGAGGGCCCCACGAGCAGTACTTC

V gene: TRBV30
clone size: -
J gene: TRBJ1-5
D gene: -
CDR3 protein: CAWTSKDSGDQPQHF
CDR3 DNA: TGTGCCTGGACCTCAAAGGACAGTGGGGATCAGCCCCAGCATTTT

V gene: TRBV27
clone size: -
J gene: TRBJ2-7
D gene: -
CDR3 protein: CASSSGPPYEQYF
CDR3 DNA: TGTGCCAGCAGTTCCGGTCCTCCCTACGAGCAGTACTTC

V gene: TRBV7-9
clone size: -
J gene: TRBJ1-1
D gene: TRBD1
CDR3 protein: CASSWTGSYTEAFF
CDR3 DNA: TGTGCCAGCAGCTGGACAGGGTCGTACACTGAAGCTTTCTTT

V gene: TRBV30
clone size: -
J gene: TRBJ1-2
D gene: -
CDR3 protein: CAWSPQLPGTFYTF
CDR3 DNA: TGTGCCTGGAGTCCCCAACTCCCCGGGACATTCTACACCTTC

V gene: TRBV19
clone size: -
J gene: TRBJ2-7
D gene: -
CDR3 protein: CASSAGLSSYEQYF
CDR3 DNA: TGTGCCAGTAGTGCGGGACTGAGCTCCTACGAGCAGTACTTC

V gene: TRBV6-6
clone size: -
J gene: TRBJ2-1
D gene: TRBD2
CDR3 protein: CASRPLAGAYNEQFF
CDR3 DNA: TGTGCCAGCAGACCACTAGCGGGAGCATACAATGAGCAGTTCTTC

V gene: TRBV9
clone size: -
J gene: TRBJ2-7
D gene: -
CDR3 protein: CASSVGGEQYF
CDR3 DNA: TGTGCCAGCAGCGTAGGCGGCGAGCAGTACTTC

V gene: TRBV19
clone size: -
J gene: TRBJ1-3
D gene: -
CDR3 protein: CASSTPRISGNTIYF
CDR3 DNA: TGTGCCAGTAGTACCCCCAGGATCTCTGGAAACACCATATATTTT

V gene: TRBV12-5
clone size: once
J gene: TRBJ2-3
D gene: TRBD2
CDR3 protein: CASGPGLALTDTQYF
CDR3 DNA: TGTGCTAGTGGTCCCGGACTAGCCCTCACAGATACGCAGTATTTT

V gene: TRBV5-1
clone size: -
J gene: TRBJ2-3
D gene: TRBD2
CDR3 protein: CASSPRLAPSADTQYF
CDR3 DNA: TGCGCCAGCAGTCCCAGACTAGCCCCATCCGCAGATACGCAGTATTTT

V gene: TRBV7-9
clone size: -
J gene: TRBJ2-1
D gene: TRBD2
CDR3 protein: CASSLLAGMSYNEQFF
CDR3 DNA: TGTGCCAGCAGCTTACTAGCGGGGATGTCCTACAATGAGCAGTTCTTC

V gene: TRBV2
clone size: few
J gene: TRBJ2-7
D gene: -
CDR3 protein: CASKGDSGEQYF
CDR3 DNA: TGTGCCAGCAAAGGGGACTCGGGCGAGCAGTACTTC

V gene: TRBV4-2
clone size: -
J gene: TRBJ1-3
D gene: -
CDR3 protein: CASSPPGQFATSTFSGNTIYF
CDR3 DNA: TGTGCCAGCAGCCCACCCGGACAGTTTGCGACCAGCACCTTTTCTGGAAACACCATATATTTT

V gene: TRBV27
clone size: -
J gene: TRBJ2-1
D gene: -
CDR3 protein: CASSLYASGEEQFF
CDR3 DNA: TGTGCCAGCAGTTTATATGCCTCGGGTGAGGAGCAGTTCTTC

V gene: TRBV18
clone size: -
J gene: TRBJ1-1
D gene: TRBD1
CDR3 protein: CASSPNRDSEAFF
CDR3 DNA: TGTGCCAGCTCACCGAACCGGGACAGTGAAGCTTTCTTT

V gene: TRBV27
clone size: -
J gene: TRBJ2-7
D gene: TRBD2
CDR3 protein: CASSFKGSGGYEQYF
CDR3 DNA: TGTGCCAGCAGTTTTAAAGGTAGCGGGGGCTACGAGCAGTACTTC

V gene: TRBV5-1
clone size: few
J gene: TRBJ2-1
D gene: TRBD2
CDR3 protein: CASSLPSGHNEQFF
CDR3 DNA: TGCGCCAGCAGCTTGCCTAGCGGACACAATGAGCAGTTCTTC

V gene: TRBV5-4
clone size: -
J gene: TRBJ2-7
D gene: TRBD2
CDR3 protein: CASSLVPSGMVNEQYF
CDR3 DNA: TGTGCCAGCAGCTTGGTTCCTAGCGGGATGGTGAACGAGCAGTACTTC

V gene: TRBV29-1
clone size: few
J gene: TRBJ1-1
D gene: -
CDR3 protein: CSGASLRDTEAFF
CDR3 DNA: TGCAGTGGGGCATCTCTCAGGGACACTGAAGCTTTCTTT

V gene: TRBV7-2
clone size: -
J gene: TRBJ2-3
D gene: TRBD2
CDR3 protein: CASSTSGRDTQYF
CDR3 DNA: TGTGCCAGCAGCACGAGCGGGAGGGATACGCAGTATTTT

V gene: TRBV30
clone size: -
J gene: TRBJ1-1
D gene: -
CDR3 protein: CAWGQSTEAFF
CDR3 DNA: TGTGCCTGGGGACAGAGCACTGAAGCTTTCTTT

V gene: TRBV28
clone size: -
J gene: TRBJ1-2
D gene: TRBD1
CDR3 protein: CASSSQGAGGYTF
CDR3 DNA: TGTGCCAGCAGTTCGCAGGGGGCGGGCGGCTACACCTTC

V gene: TRBV27
clone size: once
J gene: TRBJ2-2
D gene: -
CDR3 protein: CASSLQGTGELFF
CDR3 DNA: TGTGCCAGCAGTCTCCAGGGGACCGGGGAGCTGTTTTTT

V gene: TRBV5-1
clone size: few
J gene: TRBJ2-7
D gene: -
CDR3 protein: CASRTSLSTYEQYF
CDR3 DNA: TGCGCCAGCAGAACTAGTTTGTCGACCTACGAGCAGTACTTC

V gene: TRBV4-1
clone size: -
J gene: TRBJ1-2
D gene: TRBD1
CDR3 protein: CASSQGYRGRSNYGYTF
CDR3 DNA: TGCGCCAGCAGCCAAGGGTACAGGGGTCGGTCTAACTATGGCTACACCTTC

V gene: TRBV10-3
clone size: -
J gene: TRBJ1-4
D gene: TRBD1
CDR3 protein: CAISAQRGLGEKLFF
CDR3 DNA: TGTGCCATCAGCGCCCAAAGGGGGCTTGGGGAAAAACTGTTTTTT

V gene: TRBV6-5
clone size: few
J gene: TRBJ1-2
D gene: -
CDR3 protein: CAGPPEDSNYGYTF
CDR3 DNA: TGTGCCGGGCCCCCAGAGGACAGCAACTATGGCTACACCTTC

V gene: TRBV30
clone size: -
J gene: TRBJ1-5
D gene: -
CDR3 protein: CAWSVTGTNQPQHF
CDR3 DNA: TGTGCCTGGAGTGTAACAGGGACGAATCAGCCCCAGCATTTT

V gene: TRBV7-7
clone size: -
J gene: TRBJ2-1
D gene: -
CDR3 protein: CASSPFDSYNEQFF
CDR3 DNA: TGTGCCAGCAGCCCTTTTGACAGTTACAATGAGCAGTTCTTC

V gene: TRBV2
clone size: -
J gene: TRBJ2-3
D gene: -
CDR3 protein: CASSTLGQATDTQYF
CDR3 DNA: TGTGCCAGCAGTACGCTTGGGCAGGCCACAGATACGCAGTATTTT

V gene: TRBV5-1
clone size: -
J gene: TRBJ1-4
D gene: TRBD1
CDR3 protein: CASSLEGAKEKLFF
CDR3 DNA: TGCGCCAGCAGCTTGGAGGGGGCAAAGGAAAAACTGTTTTTT

V gene: TRBV9
clone size: -
J gene: TRBJ2-3
D gene: -
CDR3 protein: CASSFRQTDTQYF
CDR3 DNA: TGTGCCAGCAGCTTTAGACAGACAGATACGCAGTATTTT